This TCR beta chain is drawn from a study of T-cell reconstitution after alpha-beta-depleted transplantation in children. During its preparation, the TCRbeta library received unique molecular identifiers. TCRdb redid the calling of the PCR reads with MiXCR, one entry per CDR3 protein. The sample has a few hundred thousand distinct CDR3 sequences; over 9% are singletons. This CDR3 spans 15 amino acids. V shed 4 bases and J 6 bases; nucleotides not matched to a gene: 8. Germline V gene lookup returns CDR1 SEHNR and CDR2 FQNEAQ (reference sequence). This clonotype has at least ten counts. The source was PBMCs from the stem cell graft donor, collected from the stem cell graft. The chain uses TRBV7-9 and TRBJ2-1; TRBD2 aligns across 8 bases. This clonotype was obtained from a human donor who donated a stem cell graft to a child with acute lymphoblastic leukemia. The CDR3 nucleotides are TGTGCCAGCAGCTCCGGACTAGCTTTTACCAATGAGCAGTTCTTC. Its protein product is CASSSGLAFTNEQFF.